These 15 T cell receptor beta chains share one sample of origin, sequenced in a study of cytomegalovirus exposure and HLA in healthy donors (dated by TCRdb to about 2017). Libraries were constructed by the immunoSEQ multiplex PCR assay. The multiplex PCR relied on a mix of 60 forward primers for TCR Vbeta segments and 13 reverse primers for TCR Jbeta segments. The table was pulled from immuneACCESS by TCRdb, which kept in-frame rearrangements only. Such tables lose some clones; where checked, under half of the loss comes from unresolved V genes, and the rest has no known cause. The sample table holds more than 60,000 clones, of which roughly 80% were seen once. About 5.5% of the sample rests with the top ten. The source material was PBMCs. Receptors were obtained from a male donor in good health and CMV-seropositive.

This rearrangement joins TRBV7-9 to TRBJ2-5; 7 bases map to TRBD1. V shed 1 base and J 5 bases; nucleotides not matched to a gene: 7. Germline V gene data show CDR1 as SEHNR and CDR2 as FQNEAQ (reference sequence). The CDR3 spans 15 residues. This chain's CDR3 is CASSLGQGIEETQYF. DNA of the CDR3: TGTGCCAGCAGCTTAGGACAGGGTATTGAGGAGACCCAGTACTTC.

The chain uses TRBV6-5 and TRBJ1-1, with D possibly being TRBD1 (5 bases). V was trimmed by 5 bases and J by 3 bases, leaving 10 bases between them. CDR1 and CDR2 (germline): MNHEY, SVGAGI. The CDR3 extends over 13 amino acids. The CDR3 sequence is CASSPQGYTEAFF. The CDR3 DNA sequence: TGTGCCAGCAGTCCTCAGGGATACACTGAAGCTTTCTTT.

This rearrangement joins TRBV7-3 to TRBJ2-2; tentatively, D is TRBD1 (5 bases). The V end was cut by 4 bases, the J end by 4 bases, with 16 bases between. The CDR3 loop spans 16 amino acids. CDR1 is SGHTA and CDR2 is FQGTGA in the germline V gene. CDR3: CASSYTYTGRTGELFF. Written as DNA, the CDR3 is TGTGCCAGCAGCTACACATATACAGGACGCACCGGGGAGCTGTTTTTT.

This rearrangement joins TRBV30 to TRBJ2-7, with 9 bases identical to TRBD1. After removal of 2 bases from V and 3 bases from J, the junction contained 2 bases not matched to a gene. The CDR3 is made up of 13 amino acids. Germline V CDR1 and CDR2: GTSNPN, SVGIG (reference sequence). The CDR3 loop reads CAWSTGQGYEQYF. The CDR3 DNA follows: TGTGCCTGGAGTACGGGACAGGGCTACGAGCAGTACTTC.

The V gene is TRBV15, the J gene TRBJ1-4, with TRBD1 matching over 7 bases. The CDR3 has 15 amino acids. The J segment lost 7 bases and the V segment lost 3 bases, leaving 8 bases of the junction unmatched. Germline CDR1 reads LNHNV; CDR2 reads YYDKDF (reference sequence). The CDR3 reads CATSSKTGSGEKLFF. CDR3 nucleotides: TGTGCCACCAGCAGCAAGACAGGGTCAGGTGAAAAACTGTTTTTT.

The rearrangement links TRBV2 to TRBJ1-6; 10 nucleotides match TRBD1. Unmatched junction bases numbered 7, after V lost 4 bases and J lost 10 bases. The CDR3 contains 15 residues. The germline V gene encodes CDR1 SNHLY and CDR2 FYNNEI. The CDR3 here is CASSVGQGVNSPLHF. CDR3 in DNA: TGTGCCAGCAGTGTTGGACAGGGGGTAAACTCACCCCTCCACTTT.

The V call is TRBV2, the J call TRBJ1-6; D possibly corresponds to TRBD1 (5 bases). CDR1 SNHLY and CDR2 FYNNEI come from the germline V gene. The germline V and J ends were trimmed by 7 bases and 1 base, with 14 bases remaining between them. CDR3 size: 16 residues. The CDR3 DNA follows: TGTGCCAGCAAGCATCCAGGGTTTTCCTATAATTCACCCCTCCACTTT. It translates to CASKHPGFSYNSPLHF.

The chain combines TRBV7-6 with TRBJ2-7; 11 positions match TRBD1. This CDR3 spans 14 amino acids. V was clipped by 2 bases and J by 6 bases; unmatched bases: 3. The V gene's germline CDR1 is SGHVS and CDR2 FNYEAQ. CDR3 sequence (DNA): TGTGCCAGCAGCTTATGGGACAGGGGGAGCGAGCAGTACTTC. It codes for CASSLWDRGSEQYF.

CDR3 DNA sequence: TGTGCCAGCAGCGGATCCGGGACTTTGCGTGGGGATACGCAGTATTTT. Its translation is CASSGSGTLRGDTQYF. This chain links TRBV9 with TRBJ2-3, with D tentatively TRBD2 (6 bases). Germline values: CDR1 SGDLS, CDR2 YYNGEE. Trimming took off 3 bases at V and 6 bases at J, with 20 bases between the two ends. The CDR3 spans 16 residues.

The chain couples TRBV5-4 to TRBJ2-5, with 11 bases identical to TRBD2. Losses at the gene ends were 6 bases for V and 4 bases for J; bases not matched to a gene: 14. The CDR3 is 17 amino acids. Germline V gene sequence: CDR1 SGHNT, CDR2 YYREEE (reference sequence). The CDR3 nucleotides read TGTGCCAGCACCCAAGGGGGTAGCGGGGGGGCACGAGAGACCCAGTACTTC. Translation gives CASTQGGSGGARETQYF.

Regarding this clone: The missing conserved phenylalanine or tryptophan at the end of this CDR3 makes a read error likely. It is unclear where the CDR3 begins or ends on the DNA, so no DNA is shown, and the CDR3 is as TCRdb lists it. V usage is TRBV9 and J usage is TRBJ1-2; TRBD1, the table's D call, lacks a check against the DNA. The CDR3 contains 9 residues when both ends are counted. CDR1 and CDR2 (germline): SGDLS, YYNGEE. This chain's CDR3 is CASSLWTGR.

V and J are TRBV28 and TRBJ2-3; 9 bases fit TRBD1. The CDR3 spans 16 residues. Germline trimming cut 4 bases from V and 2 bases from J; bases unmatched to any gene: 7. Germline CDR1 MDHEN, CDR2 SYDVKM. The DNA of the CDR3 is TGTGCCAGCAGTTACCTCGGGACAGGGCCCACAGATACGCAGTATTTT. It specifies CASSYLGTGPTDTQYF.

The rearrangement uses TRBV25-1 and TRBJ1-2; possibly TRBD1 for D (5 bases). Trimming pared 8 bases from V and 0 bases from J, leaving 19 bases between. The V gene's germline CDR1 is MGHDK and CDR2 SYGVNS. The CDR3 is made up of 16 amino acids. CDR3 bases: TGTGCCAGCTCCGGTGGCAGGGCCCCAGCTAACTATGGCTACACCTTC. Its translation: CASSGGRAPANYGYTF.

The V call is TRBV6-1, the J call TRBJ1-3; D possibly corresponds to TRBD1 (6 bases). Trimming shortened V by 8 bases and J by 0 bases, and 11 bases separated the two germline ends. The V gene's germline CDR1 is MNHNS and CDR2 SASEGT. The CDR3 consists of 14 residues. The CDR3 loop reads CASWDISSGNTIYF. The CDR3, as DNA: TGTGCCAGCTGGGACATATCCTCTGGAAACACCATATATTTT.

V usage is TRBV13 and J usage is TRBJ2-7; D is undetermined. The CDR3 runs to 13 residues. The germline V gene encodes CDR1 PRHDT and CDR2 FYEKMQ (reference sequence). V dropped 0 bases and J dropped 4 bases, with 7 bases sitting between them. The CDR3 region is CASSLGLQYEQYF. Written as DNA, the CDR3 is TGTGCCAGCAGCTTAGGCCTCCAGTACGAGCAGTACTTC.